The following is a T cell receptor beta chain sequence with its context. This clonotype was found a few times. Its antigen remains undetermined. Nothing much larger sits one base from this clone, and base qualities are not available. Trimming removed 4 bases from V and 7 bases from J, leaving 11 bases between the germline ends. CDR1 and CDR2 (DFQATT, SNEGSKA) derive from the germline V gene (reference sequence). The CDR3 numbers 12 residues from cysteine through phenylalanine. Of all the DNA, just the CDR3 is kept, 36 bases in frame from base 1. Library generation was performed with PCR. DNA from cultured CD4+ T cells was subjected to TCR sequencing with the Oncomine TCR Beta short-read assay at the Johns Hopkins FTIC core. The QIAamp micro DNA kit was used to extract genomic DNA from the cultured CD4+ T cells. Oncomine TCR Beta libraries from cultured CD4+ T cells were pooled with unique dual indexes and sequenced on an Illumina iSeq 100. The published analysis was carried out like this. Non-productive sequences were filtered out, and CDR3s that did not start with C, did not end with F or W, or were shorter than 7 amino acids were discarded. Antigen-specific clonotypes were identified with the MANAFEST web application by comparing peptide-stimulated wells with reference and other culture wells. An FDR below 0.05, an odds ratio above 5, and a productive frequency above 0.1% in at least two of three replicate wells were required for clones to be considered positive. Clonotypes that were significantly expanded in both SARS-CoV-2 spike wells and at least one common cold coronavirus spike condition were defined as cross-reactive. Levenshtein distances (stringdist) and unrooted phylogenetic trees (ape) in R version 3.6.1 were used to assess CDR3 homology. TCRdb cleaned the public reads at Q25 with fastp, built clones with MiXCR and kept in-frame beta chains. Entries that share a CDR3 protein sequence are merged under the most common genes and DNA. TCRdb's processing, not the authors' own work, is the source of the V and J calls. This sample holds 9,000 to 13,000 distinct CDR3 sequences; 32% were observed only once. The leading ten clones occupy around 14% of the sample.

These data belong to a study of vaccination and CD4 T cells after COVID-19 (dated 2022 in TCRdb). In terms of the full investigation: The convalescent cohort included six males and four females, with two Hispanic individuals, seven Caucasians, two Asians and one multiracial person. Control cultures used a CEFX viral epitope pool as positive control, an HIV-1 Nef peptide pool as negative control, or no peptide. Post-COVID blood samples were collected from convalescent patients a median of around 96 days after diagnosis, with a range of about 35 to 161 days. Participants got two doses of the Pfizer-BioNTech BNT162b2 vaccine (n=8) or two doses of the Moderna mRNA-1273 vaccine (n=2). In under twelve COVID-19 convalescent patients and a handful of infection-naive healthy vaccine recipients, researchers compared the spike-specific CD4+ TCR repertoire from before mRNA vaccination with the repertoire from after. Post-vaccine blood samples were collected a median of around 10 weeks after the second vaccine dose, ranging from about 14 to 241 days. The cultures were stimulated with overlapping spike peptide pools from SARS-CoV-2 and from the common cold coronaviruses HCoV-NL63, HCoV-OC43 and HCoV-229E. In an earlier paper using these donors, memory CD4+ T cell crossreactivity between SARS-CoV-2 and common cold coronavirus spike proteins was assessed at the TCR clonotype level. Here is what the overall study found, with its caveats: In convalescent patients, a median about 90% of post-vaccine SARS-CoV-2-reactive clones were detected only after vaccination, and vaccine-specific priming was suggested by this finding. Nearly all vaccine-specific clones in convalescent patients (304 of 307) were mono-reactive for SARS-CoV-2 spike rather than cross-reactive with common cold coronaviruses. Although the median number of SARS-CoV-2-reactive clonotypes went up from fewer than 25 after infection to around 39 after vaccination, the increase was not significant. Only a relatively small number of convalescent patients were included in the study, and early timepoints following natural infection were not analyzed.

Read against the paper, the sample's treatment or condition label means: roughly nine-day PBMC culture with coronavirus spike peptide pools or control peptides (ViraFEST assay). CD4+ T cells from unexposed donors were collected before the COVID-19 pandemic (2011-2018). The ViraFEST assay, used in the study, expanded antigen-specific T cells with peptide pools and then identified the expanded clonotypes through TCR sequencing. Fewer than 2.5 million PBMCs per well were cultured in IMDM with roughly 5% human AB serum and roughly 9.3 IU/ml IL-2, plus 10 ug/ml peptide pools. On days 3 and 7, half of the culture medium was replaced with fresh IL-2-containing medium. CD4+ T cells were isolated after roughly 9 days of culture through negative selection using the EasySep CD4+ T cell isolation kit. As cell number allowed, CD4+ T cells from unexposed donors were tested for reactivity to SARS-CoV-2 S and N and to four common cold coronavirus spike pools. PBMCs were separated from whole blood using Ficoll-Paque Plus gradient centrifugation and then either used fresh or cryopreserved at -140C. Culture conditions were generally each tested in triplicate wells. Leukapheresis product for the unexposed donors was purchased commercially.

Source material: CD4+ T cells from blood, cultured in vitro. The sequence derives from a human donor in good health. The chain is made from TRBV20-1 and TRBJ2-1, with a tentative D gene TRBD1 over 6 matching bases. The bases are TGCAGTGCTATGAGGCAGGGGAATGAGCAGTTCTTC. The translation is CSAMRQGNEQFF.